Below, 25 T cell receptor beta chains from the same sample are listed, as sequenced in a study of blood T cell repertoires in COVID-19. The protocol was immunoSEQ multiplex PCR, while the TCRdb copy is restricted to in-frame clones and leaves out a portion. The table shows 200,000 to 250,000 clones, with roughly 79% occurring only once. The sequenced material came from PBMCs or T cells enriched from blood (not recorded which). These receptors originate from a woman in her forties or fifties with acute COVID-19.

This chain links TRBV9 with TRBJ2-3; TRBD2 aligns across 10 bases. The CDR3 has 16 residues. V shed 2 bases and J 5 bases; nucleotides not matched to a gene: 8. The germline CDR1 and CDR2 sequences are SGDLS and YYNGEE. In DNA, the CDR3 is TGTGCCAGCAGCGTTTCACTAGCGGGGCCTTTAGATACGCAGTATTTT. It is translated as CASSVSLAGPLDTQYF.

V gene TRBV4-3 combines with J gene TRBJ2-3; 8 positions match TRBD1. The germline gives CDR1 LGHNA, CDR2 YSLEER. V lost 5 bases, J lost 2 bases, and 6 bases stayed unmatched. The length of the CDR3 is 15 residues. CDR3 protein: CASSYRTGFTDTQYF. In nucleotides, the CDR3 is TGCGCCAGCAGCTACAGGACAGGGTTCACAGATACGCAGTATTTT.

The chain recombines TRBV3-1 (or the pseudogene TRBV3-2) with TRBJ1-5, with a possible D match to TRBD1 (6 bases). Germline V gene data show CDR1 as LGHDT and CDR2 as YNNKEL (reference sequence). The CDR3 spans 20 residues. V gave up 4 bases and J gave up 0 bases, with 25 bases separating them. CDR3 DNA sequence: TGTGCCAGCAGCCTAGATCCCTCGACACAGGGCACGAATAGCAATCAGCCCCAGCATTTT. Amino acid sequence: CASSLDPSTQGTNSNQPQHF.

This rearrangement joins TRBV11-3 to TRBJ2-2, with 7 bases matching TRBD2. Germline loops: CDR1 SGHNT, CDR2 YENEEA. The CDR3 contains 15 residues. V was pared by 6 bases and J by 4 bases, with 8 bases of the junction left unmatched. The CDR3 reads CASRPLAEATGELFF. The CDR3 nucleotides read TGTGCCAGCAGACCTCTAGCGGAGGCCACCGGGGAGCTGTTTTTT. The whole variable domain, filled in from reference TRBV11-3 and TRBJ2-2, reads EAGVVQSPRYKIIEKKQPVAFWCNPISGHNTLYWYLQNLGQGPELLIRYENEEAVDDSQLPKDRFSAERLKGVDSTLKIQPAELGDSAVYLCASRPLAEATGELFFGEGSRLTVL.

The genes are TRBV28 and TRBJ2-7; no definite D call. The germline V gene encodes CDR1 MDHEN and CDR2 SYDVKM. The germline V and J ends were trimmed by 6 bases and 1 base, with 7 bases remaining between them. CDR3 length equals 12 residues. The CDR3 DNA is TGTGCCAGCAGATCTGTTTCCTACGAGCAGTACTTC. Translated, it gives CASRSVSYEQYF.

This clone came up once. The rearrangement joins TRBV30 to TRBJ1-5; D gene unclear. CDR1 is GTSNPN, CDR2 SVGIG, per germline (reference sequence). Trimming stripped 5 bases from V and 0 bases from J, with 8 bases between. The CDR3 contains 13 residues. For the CDR3, the DNA is TGTGCCTGGGGGGAGGGTAGCAATCAGCCCCAGCATTTT. Encoded protein: CAWGEGSNQPQHF.

This chain uses TRBV2 with TRBJ2-4; weak D call: TRBD1 (5 bases). V gave up 6 bases and J gave up 6 bases, with 15 bases separating them. The length of the CDR3 is 14 residues. CDR1 is SNHLY, CDR2 FYNNEI, per germline. This chain's CDR3 is CASRAQGVGNIQYF. The CDR3 DNA reads as TGTGCCAGCAGGGCCCAAGGGGTCGGAAACATTCAGTACTTC.

This rearrangement joins TRBV9 to TRBJ1-2; 8 bases map to TRBD1. The CDR3 loop spans 17 amino acids. V lost 0 bases, J lost 1 base, and 8 bases stayed unmatched. CDR1 and CDR2 (germline): SGDLS, YYNGEE. CDR3 sequence: CASSVAAGGAGNYGYTF. The CDR3 bases are TGTGCCAGCAGCGTAGCGGCAGGGGGCGCGGGTAACTATGGCTACACCTTC.

The sample holds one count of this clone. The sample contains more than one DNA sequence encoding this CDR3. V is TRBV7-3 and J is TRBJ2-1; 7 positions agree with TRBD2. This CDR3 region has 14 residues. J gave up 4 bases and V 2 bases, and 2 bases lay outside the gene matches. Germline CDR1 and CDR2: SGHTA and FQGTGA. CDR3 DNA: TGTGCCAGCAGCTTAGCGGGAGCATACAATGAGCAGTTCTTC. The encoded protein is CASSLAGAYNEQFF.

The chain is built from TRBV5-1 and TRBJ2-7; perhaps TRBD2 as D (6 bases). Germline assignment: CDR1 SGHRS and CDR2 YFSETQ. The CDR3 is 14 amino acids. Trimming cost V 4 bases and J 2 bases, with 13 bases left between them. Written as DNA, the CDR3 is TGCGCCAGCAGCCCCCCCCGGGGGACCTACGAGCAGTACTTC. It yields the protein CASSPPRGTYEQYF.

J is TRBJ2-1 and V is TRBV6-5; 7 nucleotides align to TRBD1. The CDR3 spans 14 residues. After removal of 2 bases from V and 5 bases from J, the junction contained 3 bases not matched to a gene. Looked up from germline, CDR1 is MNHEY and CDR2 is SVGAGI. CDR3 bases: TGTGCCAGCAGTTACGACGGGACAGACAATGAGCAGTTCTTC. Translation: CASSYDGTDNEQFF.

The V and J genes are TRBV5-1 and TRBJ2-3; the match to TRBD2 covers 10 bases. The CDR3 loop spans 17 amino acids. Germline CDR1 reads SGHRS; CDR2 reads YFSETQ. Trimming removed 3 bases from V and 2 bases from J; junction bases left unmatched: 9. The CDR3 DNA reads as TGCGCCAGCAGCTATTATAGCGGGGGGAGCCTCACAGATACGCAGTATTTT. Residues: CASSYYSGGSLTDTQYF.

The V call is TRBV11-2, the J call TRBJ2-7; weak D call: TRBD2 (6 bases). The CDR3 is 13 residues long. Per the germline V gene, CDR1 is SGHAT and CDR2 is FQNNGV. Trimming removed 0 bases at V and 9 bases at J, with 12 bases between. The CDR3 protein is CASSLEVRERQYF. As DNA, the CDR3 is TGTGCCAGCAGCTTAGAGGTACGGGAGAGGCAGTACTTC. The whole variable domain, filled in from reference TRBV11-2 and TRBJ2-7, reads EAGVAQSPRYKIIEKRQSVAFWCNPISGHATLYWYQQILGQGPKLLIQFQNNGVVDDSQLPKDRFSAERLKGVDSTLKIQPAKLEDSAVYLCASSLEVRERQYFGPGTRLTVT.

This clone was seen a few times. The chain recombines TRBV27 with TRBJ2-2; D gene unclear. Deletions cut 1 base from V and 2 bases from J, with 8 bases between. This CDR3 comprises 15 residues. Germline V gene lookup returns CDR1 MNHEY and CDR2 SMNVEV (reference sequence). The CDR3 is CASSLLDSNTGELFF. In nucleotides, the CDR3 is TGTGCCAGCAGTTTATTAGACTCAAACACCGGGGAGCTGTTTTTT.

V is TRBV7-2 and J is TRBJ2-1; 9 nucleotides line up with TRBD2. The CDR3 length is 15 residues. CDR1 is SGHTA, CDR2 FQGNSA, per germline. V was pared by 4 bases and J by 7 bases, with 8 bases of the junction left unmatched. CDR3 sequence: CASSWLAGAGNEQFF. The DNA for the CDR3 is TGTGCCAGCAGCTGGTTAGCGGGAGCGGGGAATGAGCAGTTCTTC.

The chain carries TRBV10-3 and TRBJ2-3; 7 nucleotides align to TRBD2. V lost 5 bases, J lost 2 bases, and 10 bases stayed unmatched. CDR1 and CDR2 (germline): ENHRY, SYGVKD. The CDR3 loop spans 16 amino acids. The CDR3 loop is CAISRGLVGVTDTQYF. DNA of the CDR3: TGTGCCATCAGTCGAGGACTAGTTGGGGTCACAGATACGCAGTATTTT.

The genes are TRBV18 and TRBJ1-6, with D perhaps matching TRBD1 (5 bases). From germline, CDR1 is KGHSH and CDR2 LQKENI. This CDR3 region has 15 residues. The germline V and J ends were trimmed by 6 bases and 7 bases, with 16 bases remaining between them. The DNA of the CDR3 is TGTGCCAGCTCCCTCAACGGGGGTGTGAATTCACCCCTCCACTTT. Its translation: CASSLNGGVNSPLHF.

This clone occurred a few times. The chain combines TRBV7-2 with TRBJ2-2, with 8 bases lining up with TRBD2. V lost 5 bases, J lost 5 bases, and 10 bases stayed unmatched. CDR1 and CDR2 (germline): SGHTA, FQGNSA. The CDR3 extends over 16 amino acids. In nucleotides, the CDR3 is TGTGCCAGCAGCCCTGGACCCGGGAGGGATACCGGGGAGCTGTTTTTT. It encodes CASSPGPGRDTGELFF. Using reference TRBV7-2 and TRBJ2-2 for the parts outside the CDR3, the full variable domain is GAGVSQSPSNKVTEKGKDVELRCDPISGHTALYWYRQSLGQGLEFLIYFQGNSAPDKSGLPSDRFSAERTGGSVSTLTIQRTQQEDSAVYLCASSPGPGRDTGELFFGEGSRLTVL.

The J gene is TRBJ2-7, the V gene TRBV25-1; TRBD2 might be the D (5 bases). Germline V gene data show CDR1 as MGHDK and CDR2 as SYGVNS. The CDR3 length is 13 residues. Trimming shortened V by 7 bases and J by 0 bases, and 10 bases separated the two germline ends. In DNA form, the CDR3 reads TGTGCCAGCACACGGGGAAGCTCCTACGAGCAGTACTTC. Protein: CASTRGSSYEQYF.

This clone is a singleton in its sample. This chain connects TRBV5-1 to TRBJ2-7, with a weak D call TRBD1 (6 bases). The CDR3 runs to 15 residues. Germline V gene lookup returns CDR1 SGHRS and CDR2 YFSETQ. The V end lost 0 bases, the J end lost 7 bases, and 17 bases lay between the germline ends. For the CDR3, the DNA is TGCGCCAGCAGCTTGGGAGGGACAACACCGGGGGAGCAGTACTTC. This sequence encodes CASSLGGTTPGEQYF.

The chain has TRBV29-1 and TRBJ1-2, with 8 bases that match TRBD1. Per the germline V gene, CDR1 is SQVTM and CDR2 is ANQGSEA. V lost 5 bases and J lost 5; bases outside the gene matches: 4. The CDR3 totals 12 residues. Written as DNA, the CDR3 is TGCAGCGTTTCTCAGGGGGCTTATGGCTACACCTTC. It codes for CSVSQGAYGYTF. Full variable domain (missing parts from reference TRBV29-1 and TRBJ1-2): SAVISQKPSRDICQRGTSLTIQCQVDSQVTMMFWYRQQPGQSLTLIATANQGSEATYESGFVIDKFPISRPNLTFSTLTVSNMSPEDSSIYLCSVSQGAYGYTFGSGTRLTVV.

CDR3 nucleotide sequence: TGTGCCAGCAGCCGAGGGGACAGGTCCCCAAATCAGCCCCAGCATTTT. Its protein is CASSRGDRSPNQPQHF. The chain recombines TRBV28 with TRBJ1-5; TRBD1 matches 8 bases. The CDR3 has 16 amino acids. V lost 6 bases, J lost 4 bases, and 11 bases stayed unmatched. Looked up from germline, CDR1 is MDHEN and CDR2 is SYDVKM.

This clone came up a few times. The CDR3 spells CASSPPNRVRTDTQYF. The DNA of the CDR3 is TGTGCCAGCTCACCCCCCAACAGGGTAAGGACAGATACGCAGTATTTT. The V call is TRBV18, the J call TRBJ2-3, with D possibly being TRBD1 (6 bases). The V end lost 3 bases, the J end lost 3 bases, and 16 bases lay between the germline ends. The CDR3 length is 16 residues. CDR1 is KGHSH, CDR2 LQKENI, per germline.

The gene calls are TRBV28 and TRBJ1-4; 7 nucleotides agree with TRBD1. Trimming cost V 7 bases and J 8 bases; bases outside gene matches: 10. The CDR3 contains 14 residues. CDR1 and CDR2 from the germline V gene are MDHEN and SYDVKM. The CDR3 loop reads CASKSNRGREKLFF. CDR3 sequence (DNA): TGTGCCAGCAAGAGCAACAGGGGTAGGGAAAAACTGTTTTTT.

The V and J genes are TRBV6-5 and TRBJ2-7, with a possible D match to TRBD2 (6 bases). Germline CDR1 reads MNHEY; CDR2 reads SVGAGI. The V end lost 1 base, the J end lost 2 bases, and 12 bases lay between the germline ends. This CDR3 spans 15 amino acids. In DNA form, the CDR3 reads TGTGCCAGCAGTTACTTGGGAGGACGGACCTACGAGCAGTACTTC. Its protein is CASSYLGGRTYEQYF.